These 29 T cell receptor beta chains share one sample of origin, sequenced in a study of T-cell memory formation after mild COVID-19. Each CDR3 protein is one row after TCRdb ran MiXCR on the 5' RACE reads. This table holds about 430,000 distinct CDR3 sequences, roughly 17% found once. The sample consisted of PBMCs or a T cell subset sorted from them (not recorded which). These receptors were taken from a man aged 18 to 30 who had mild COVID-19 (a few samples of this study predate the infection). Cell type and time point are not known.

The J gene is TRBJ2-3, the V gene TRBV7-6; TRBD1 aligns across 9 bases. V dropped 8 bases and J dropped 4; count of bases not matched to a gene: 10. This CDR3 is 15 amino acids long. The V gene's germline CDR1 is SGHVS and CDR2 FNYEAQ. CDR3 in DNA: TGTGCCAGCCGCCTGACAGGGGGTGAATCAGATACGCAGTATTTT. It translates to CASRLTGGESDTQYF.

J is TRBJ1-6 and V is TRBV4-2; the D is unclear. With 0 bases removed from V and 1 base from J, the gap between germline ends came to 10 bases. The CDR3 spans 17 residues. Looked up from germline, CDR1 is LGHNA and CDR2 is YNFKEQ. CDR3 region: CASSQDGVLSYNSPLHF. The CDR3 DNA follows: TGTGCCAGCAGCCAAGATGGGGTTCTATCCTATAATTCACCCCTCCACTTT.

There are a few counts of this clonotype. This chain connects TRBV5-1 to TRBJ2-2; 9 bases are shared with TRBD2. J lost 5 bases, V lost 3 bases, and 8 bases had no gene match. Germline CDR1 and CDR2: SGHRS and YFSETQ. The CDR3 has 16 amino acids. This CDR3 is CASSYGPGLATGELFF. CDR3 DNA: TGCGCCAGCAGCTATGGACCGGGACTAGCAACCGGGGAGCTGTTTTTT.

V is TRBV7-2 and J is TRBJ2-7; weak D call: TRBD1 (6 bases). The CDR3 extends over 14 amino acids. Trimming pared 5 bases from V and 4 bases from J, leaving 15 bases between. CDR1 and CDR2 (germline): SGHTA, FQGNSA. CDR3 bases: TGTGCCAGCAGCCACATGGACAGTATATACGAGCAGTACTTC. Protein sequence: CASSHMDSIYEQYF.

The CDR3 coding sequence is TGTGCCAGCGCCCTGGAAAATCAGCCCCAGCATTTT. Translated: CASALENQPQHF. The chain is built from TRBV7-9 and TRBJ1-5; no reliable D call. Germline values: CDR1 SEHNR, CDR2 FQNEAQ (reference sequence). The CDR3 has 12 residues. V lost 8 bases, J lost 4 bases, and 9 bases lay in between.

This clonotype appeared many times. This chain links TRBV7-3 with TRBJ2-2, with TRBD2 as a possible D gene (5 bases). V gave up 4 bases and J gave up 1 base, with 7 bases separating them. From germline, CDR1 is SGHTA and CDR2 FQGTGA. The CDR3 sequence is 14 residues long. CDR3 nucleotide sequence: TGTGCCAGCAGCTCCGGGGAGAACACCGGGGAGCTGTTTTTT. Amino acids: CASSSGENTGELFF.

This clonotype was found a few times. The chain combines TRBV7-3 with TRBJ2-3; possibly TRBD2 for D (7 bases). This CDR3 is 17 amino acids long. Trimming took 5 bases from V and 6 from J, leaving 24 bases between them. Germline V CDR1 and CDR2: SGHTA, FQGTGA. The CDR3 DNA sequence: TGTGCCAGCAGCCCCCGAGGGTCGGGGGGCCAGGGGGATACGCAGTATTTT. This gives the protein CASSPRGSGGQGDTQYF.

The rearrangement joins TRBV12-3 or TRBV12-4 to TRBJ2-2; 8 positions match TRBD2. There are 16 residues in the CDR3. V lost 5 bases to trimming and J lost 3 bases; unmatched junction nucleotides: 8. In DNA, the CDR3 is TGTGCCAGCAGTCCCCACAGCGGGGGTGACACCGGGGAGCTGTTTTTT. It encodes CASSPHSGGDTGELFF.

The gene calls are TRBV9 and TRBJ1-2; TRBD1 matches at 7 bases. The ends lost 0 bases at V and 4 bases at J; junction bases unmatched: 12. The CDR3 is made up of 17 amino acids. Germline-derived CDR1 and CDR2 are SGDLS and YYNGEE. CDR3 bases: TGTGCCAGCAGCGTAGGAGGGGGCCGGGACAATATCTATGGCTACACCTTC. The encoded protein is CASSVGGGRDNIYGYTF.

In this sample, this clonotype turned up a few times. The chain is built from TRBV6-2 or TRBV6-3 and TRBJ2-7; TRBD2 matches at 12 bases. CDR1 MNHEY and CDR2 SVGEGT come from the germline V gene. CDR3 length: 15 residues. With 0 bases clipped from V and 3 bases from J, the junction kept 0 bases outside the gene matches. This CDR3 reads CASSYSTSGGYEQYF. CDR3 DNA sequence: TGTGCCAGCAGTTACTCGACTAGCGGGGGCTACGAGCAGTACTTC.

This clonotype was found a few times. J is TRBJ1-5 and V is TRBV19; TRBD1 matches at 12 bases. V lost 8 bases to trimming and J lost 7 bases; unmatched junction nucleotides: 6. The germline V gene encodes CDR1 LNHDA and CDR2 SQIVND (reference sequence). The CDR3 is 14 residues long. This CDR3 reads CASAGTGGRQPQHF. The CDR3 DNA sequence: TGTGCCAGTGCCGGGACAGGGGGCCGACAGCCCCAGCATTTT.

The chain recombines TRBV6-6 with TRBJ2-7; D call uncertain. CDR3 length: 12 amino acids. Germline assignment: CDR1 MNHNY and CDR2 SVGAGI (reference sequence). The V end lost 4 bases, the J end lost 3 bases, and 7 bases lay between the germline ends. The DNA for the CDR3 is TGTGCCAGCAGTTTACAGTACTACGAGCAGTACTTC. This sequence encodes CASSLQYYEQYF.

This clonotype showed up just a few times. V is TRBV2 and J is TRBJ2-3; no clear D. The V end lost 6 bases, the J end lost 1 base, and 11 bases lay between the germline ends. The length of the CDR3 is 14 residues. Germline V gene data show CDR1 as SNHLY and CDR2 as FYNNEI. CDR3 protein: CASRKAPGTDTQYF. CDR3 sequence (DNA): TGTGCCAGCAGGAAGGCGCCAGGCACAGATACGCAGTATTTT.

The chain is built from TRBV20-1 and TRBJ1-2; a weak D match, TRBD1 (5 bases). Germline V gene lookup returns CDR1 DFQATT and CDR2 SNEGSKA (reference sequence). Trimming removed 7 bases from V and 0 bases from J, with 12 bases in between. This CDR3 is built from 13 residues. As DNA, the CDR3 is TGCAGTGACCGGGGACTTGCTAACTATGGCTACACCTTC. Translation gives CSDRGLANYGYTF.

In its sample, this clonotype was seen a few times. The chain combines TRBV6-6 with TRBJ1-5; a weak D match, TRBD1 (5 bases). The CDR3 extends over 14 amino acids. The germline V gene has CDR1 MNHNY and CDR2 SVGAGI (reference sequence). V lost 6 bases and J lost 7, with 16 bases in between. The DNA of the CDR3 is TGTGCCAGCAGCCCGAAGAGGGGTTTACAGCCCCAGCATTTT. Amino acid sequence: CASSPKRGLQPQHF.

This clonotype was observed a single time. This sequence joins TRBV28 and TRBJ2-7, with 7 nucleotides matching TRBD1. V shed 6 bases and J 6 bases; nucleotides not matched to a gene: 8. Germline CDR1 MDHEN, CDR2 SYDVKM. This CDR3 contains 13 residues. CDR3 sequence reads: CASSSGQAGEQYV. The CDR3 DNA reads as TGTGCCAGCAGCTCCGGACAGGCCGGCGAGCAGTACGTC.

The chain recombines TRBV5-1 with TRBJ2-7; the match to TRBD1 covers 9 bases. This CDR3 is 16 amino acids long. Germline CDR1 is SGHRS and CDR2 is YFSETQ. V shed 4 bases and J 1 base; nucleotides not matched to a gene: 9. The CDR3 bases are TGCGCCAGCAGCCCCTGGGGGGACAGGGTATCCTACGAGCAGTACTTC. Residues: CASSPWGDRVSYEQYF.

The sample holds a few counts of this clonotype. Written as DNA, the CDR3 is TGTGCCAGCAGCAACCGGGACCCCTGGGAGTACGTC. This translates into CASSNRDPWEYV. This chain joins TRBV21-1 and TRBJ2-7; the table's TRBD1 call for D was not verified on the DNA. TRBV21-1 is tagged as a pseudogene. The CDR3 has 12 residues.

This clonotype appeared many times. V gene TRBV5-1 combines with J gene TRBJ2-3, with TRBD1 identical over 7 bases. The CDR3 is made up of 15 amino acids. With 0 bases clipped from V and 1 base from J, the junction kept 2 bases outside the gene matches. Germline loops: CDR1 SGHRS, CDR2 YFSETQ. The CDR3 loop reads CASSLAGQRTDTQYF. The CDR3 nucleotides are TGCGCCAGCAGCTTGGCGGGACAGCGCACAGATACGCAGTATTTT.

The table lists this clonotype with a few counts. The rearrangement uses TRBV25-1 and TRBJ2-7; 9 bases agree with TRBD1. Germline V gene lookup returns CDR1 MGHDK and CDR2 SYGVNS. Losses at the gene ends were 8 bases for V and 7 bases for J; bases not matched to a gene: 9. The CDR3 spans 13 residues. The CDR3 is CASGGQGLEEQYF. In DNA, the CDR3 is TGTGCCAGCGGTGGACAGGGGTTAGAAGAGCAGTACTTC.

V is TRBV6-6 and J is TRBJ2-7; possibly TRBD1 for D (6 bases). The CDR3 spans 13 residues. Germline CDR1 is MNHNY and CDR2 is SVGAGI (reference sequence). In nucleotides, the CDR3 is TGTGCCAGCAGTTCCTCATCCGGGACACAGGAGCACGTC. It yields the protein CASSSSSGTQEHV.

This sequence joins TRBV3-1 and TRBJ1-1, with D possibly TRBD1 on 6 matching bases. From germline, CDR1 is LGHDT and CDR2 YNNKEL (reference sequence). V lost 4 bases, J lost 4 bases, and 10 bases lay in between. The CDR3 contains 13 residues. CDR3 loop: CASSRGGVTEAFF. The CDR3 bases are TGTGCCAGCAGCCGAGGGGGGGTCACTGAAGCTTTCTTT. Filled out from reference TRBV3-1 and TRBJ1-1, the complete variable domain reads DTAVSQTPKYLVTQMGNDKSIKCEQNLGHDTMYWYKQDSKKFLKIMFSYNNKELIINETVPNRFSPKSPDKAHLNLHINSLELGDSAVYFCASSRGGVTEAFFGQGTRLTVV.

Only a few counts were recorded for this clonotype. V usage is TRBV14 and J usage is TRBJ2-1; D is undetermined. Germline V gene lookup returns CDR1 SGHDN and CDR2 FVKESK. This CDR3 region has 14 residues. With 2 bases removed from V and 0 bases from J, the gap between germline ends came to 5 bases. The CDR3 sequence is CASSQTSSYNEQFF. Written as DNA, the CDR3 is TGTGCCAGCAGCCAAACCAGCTCCTACAATGAGCAGTTCTTC.

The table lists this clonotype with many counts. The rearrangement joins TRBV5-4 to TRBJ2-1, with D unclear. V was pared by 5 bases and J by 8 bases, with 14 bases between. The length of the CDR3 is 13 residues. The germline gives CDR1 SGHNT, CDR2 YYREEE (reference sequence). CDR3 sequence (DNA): TGTGCCAGCAGTGAACAGTTCAAGGATGAGCAGTTCTTC. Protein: CASSEQFKDEQFF. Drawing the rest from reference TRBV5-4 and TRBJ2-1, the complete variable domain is ETGVTQSPTHLIKTRGQQVTLRCSSQSGHNTVSWYQQALGQGPQFIFQYYREEENGRGNFPPRFSGLQFPNYSSELNVNALELDDSALYLCASSEQFKDEQFFGPGTRLTVL.

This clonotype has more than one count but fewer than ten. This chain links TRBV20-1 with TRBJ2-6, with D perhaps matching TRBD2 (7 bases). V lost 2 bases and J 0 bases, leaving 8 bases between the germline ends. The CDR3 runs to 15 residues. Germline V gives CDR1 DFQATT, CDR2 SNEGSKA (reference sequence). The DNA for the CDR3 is TGCAGTGCTAGAAGGGGGGGCTCTGGGGCCAACGTCCTGACTTTC. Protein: CSARRGGSGANVLTF.

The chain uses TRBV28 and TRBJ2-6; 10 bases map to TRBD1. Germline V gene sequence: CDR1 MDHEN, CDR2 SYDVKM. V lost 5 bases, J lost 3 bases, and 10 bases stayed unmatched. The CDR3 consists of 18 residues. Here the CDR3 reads CASSPPFGQGVGANVLTF. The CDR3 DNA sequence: TGTGCCAGCAGTCCCCCCTTTGGACAGGGGGTTGGGGCCAACGTCCTGACTTTC.

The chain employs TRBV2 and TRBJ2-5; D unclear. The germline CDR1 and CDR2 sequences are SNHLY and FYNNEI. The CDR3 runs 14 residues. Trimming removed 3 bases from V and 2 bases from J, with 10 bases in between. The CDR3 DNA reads TGTGCCAGCAGTGATGGAACTTTTCAAGAGACCCAGTACTTC. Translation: CASSDGTFQETQYF.

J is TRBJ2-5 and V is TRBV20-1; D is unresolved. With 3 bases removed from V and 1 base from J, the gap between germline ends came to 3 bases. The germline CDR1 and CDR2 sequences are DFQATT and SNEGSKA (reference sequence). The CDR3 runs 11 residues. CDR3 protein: CSASGQETQYF. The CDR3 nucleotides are TGCAGTGCTAGCGGCCAAGAGACCCAGTACTTC.

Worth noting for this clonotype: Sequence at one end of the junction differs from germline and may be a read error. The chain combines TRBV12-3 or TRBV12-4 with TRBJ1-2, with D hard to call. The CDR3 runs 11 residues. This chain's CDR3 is CASSPTGPRDF. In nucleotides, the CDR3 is TGTGCCAGCAGCCCCACCGGGCCACGGGACTTC.